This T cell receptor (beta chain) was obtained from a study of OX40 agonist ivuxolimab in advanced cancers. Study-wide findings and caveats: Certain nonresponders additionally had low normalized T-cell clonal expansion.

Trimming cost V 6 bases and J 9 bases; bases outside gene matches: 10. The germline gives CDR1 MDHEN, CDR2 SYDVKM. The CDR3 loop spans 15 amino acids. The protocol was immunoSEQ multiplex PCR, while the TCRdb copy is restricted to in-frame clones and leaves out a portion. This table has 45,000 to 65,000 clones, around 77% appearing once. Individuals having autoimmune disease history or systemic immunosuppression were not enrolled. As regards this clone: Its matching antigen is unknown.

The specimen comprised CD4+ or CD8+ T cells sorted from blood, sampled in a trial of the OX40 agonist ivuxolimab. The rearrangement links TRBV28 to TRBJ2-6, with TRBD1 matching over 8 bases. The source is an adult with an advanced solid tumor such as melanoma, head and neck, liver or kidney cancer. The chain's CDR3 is CASSFRAGGRNVLTF. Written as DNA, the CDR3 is TGTGCCAGCAGCTTTCGAGCAGGGGGCCGCAACGTCCTGACTTTC.